Below, 15 T cell receptor beta chains from the same sample are listed, as sequenced in a study of cytomegalovirus exposure and HLA in healthy donors. PCR employed 60 Vbeta and 13 Jbeta primers. Clones were sequenced by immunoSEQ multiplex PCR, and TCRdb holds only the in-frame ones, with some missing. This table holds some 200,000 clones. Material for sequencing was PBMCs. The receptors shown here come from a girl under 10 years old in good health and CMV-seropositive.

This chain connects TRBV27 to TRBJ1-5; a weak D match, TRBD1 (6 bases). Germline lookup yields CDR1 MNHEY and CDR2 SMNVEV (reference sequence). This CDR3 is built from 16 residues. The V end lost 5 bases, the J end lost 0 bases, and 14 bases lay between the germline ends. CDR3 DNA: TGTGCCAGCAGTCCCCAGACAGGTTTTAGCAATCAGCCCCAGCATTTT. Translating it yields CASSPQTGFSNQPQHF.

The chain uses TRBV5-4 and TRBJ1-1; a weak D match, TRBD1 (5 bases). The germline CDR1 and CDR2 sequences are SGHNT and YYREEE (reference sequence). The CDR3 contains 14 residues. Trimming shortened V by 1 base and J by 4 bases, and 11 bases separated the two germline ends. The CDR3 DNA sequence: TGTGCCAGCAGCTTGCTCGGGGGGGGCACTGAAGCTTTCTTT. Its protein product is CASSLLGGGTEAFF.

The CDR3: CSAGGYNEQFF. The CDR3 nucleotides read TGCAGTGCTGGCGGGTACAATGAGCAGTTCTTC. V gene TRBV20-1 combines with J gene TRBJ2-1; D perhaps matches TRBD2 (5 bases). This CDR3 is 11 amino acids long. Germline V gene lookup returns CDR1 DFQATT and CDR2 SNEGSKA (reference sequence). With 5 bases removed from V and 4 bases from J, the gap between germline ends came to 6 bases.

The J gene is TRBJ1-2, the V gene TRBV19; 8 bases line up with TRBD1. The trim removed 7 bases at V and 4 bases at J, leaving 20 bases unmatched. This CDR3 is 18 amino acids long. Per the germline V gene, CDR1 is LNHDA and CDR2 is SQIVND (reference sequence). The CDR3 region is CASTHRGSLGLDGYGYTF. The DNA of the CDR3 is TGTGCCAGTACCCACAGGGGGTCACTTGGATTAGACGGCTATGGCTACACCTTC.

The genes are TRBV5-1 and TRBJ2-3; D is ambiguous. With 1 base removed from V and 2 bases from J, the gap between germline ends came to 5 bases. Germline CDR1 is SGHRS and CDR2 is YFSETQ. The CDR3 extends over 13 amino acids. The chain's CDR3 is CASSLSFTDTQYF. The CDR3 DNA is TGCGCCAGCAGCTTGTCCTTCACAGATACGCAGTATTTT.

The rearrangement uses TRBV6-5 and TRBJ2-7, with D tentatively TRBD1 (5 bases). The V and J ends lost 0 bases and 6 bases respectively, with 18 bases between them. The CDR3 length is 16 residues. CDR1 is MNHEY, CDR2 SVGAGI, per germline. The chain's CDR3 is CASSYSQGRARAEQYF. Here the CDR3 DNA reads TGTGCCAGCAGTTACTCCCAGGGTCGGGCCAGGGCCGAGCAGTACTTC.

Remarks on this clone: The sample contains more than one DNA sequence encoding this CDR3. J is TRBJ1-5 and V is TRBV28, with 9 nucleotides matching TRBD1. V shed 5 bases and J 4 bases; nucleotides not matched to a gene: 6. Germline CDR1 MDHEN, CDR2 SYDVKM. This CDR3 region has 15 residues. This chain's CDR3 is CASSLRDRVNQPQHF. Written as DNA, the CDR3 is TGTGCCAGCAGTCTACGGGACAGGGTTAATCAGCCCCAGCATTTT.

The chain has TRBV7-9 and TRBJ2-1; 8 bases match TRBD2. Germline V gene lookup returns CDR1 SEHNR and CDR2 FQNEAQ (reference sequence). This CDR3 is built from 16 residues. After removal of 5 bases from V and 8 bases from J, the junction contained 14 bases not matched to a gene. The DNA of the CDR3 is TGTGCCAGCAGCGATACCGGGACTAGAATTGGGTATGAGCAGTTCTTC. This sequence encodes CASSDTGTRIGYEQFF.

The V and J genes are TRBV28 and TRBJ2-7, with 8 bases fitting TRBD1. Germline CDR1 and CDR2: MDHEN and SYDVKM. V was clipped by 6 bases and J by 2 bases; unmatched bases: 9. The CDR3 contains 15 residues. The DNA of the CDR3 is TGTGCCAGCAGCCCTCCGACAGGGGTGACCTACGAGCAGTACTTC. This encodes CASSPPTGVTYEQYF.

Note on this clone: Other DNA sequences within the sample encode an identical CDR3. The gene calls are TRBV9 and TRBJ1-1, with TRBD1 identical over 9 bases. CDR3 length: 18 residues. Germline V CDR1 and CDR2: SGDLS, YYNGEE. The V segment lost 0 bases and the J segment 5 bases; nucleotides outside the gene matches: 14. The CDR3 sequence: CASSVAPQGAIVGTEAFF. Here the CDR3 DNA reads TGTGCCAGCAGCGTAGCCCCACAGGGGGCGATAGTAGGGACTGAAGCTTTCTTT.

This chain links TRBV9 with TRBJ2-5; 7 bases are a match to TRBD2. Trimming removed 0 bases from V and 5 bases from J; junction bases left unmatched: 4. CDR3 length equals 14 residues. Germline V gene data show CDR1 as SGDLS and CDR2 as YYNGEE. CDR3 bases: TGTGCCAGCAGCGTAGGAACTAGCGCGGAGACCCAGTACTTC. This codes for CASSVGTSAETQYF.

The chain has TRBV5-5 and TRBJ1-2; D possibly corresponds to TRBD1 (5 bases). The germline gives CDR1 SGHKS, CDR2 YYEKEE (reference sequence). V lost 1 base to trimming and J lost 2 bases, with 15 bases between them. The CDR3 spans 16 residues. CDR3 loop: CASSLSRTQSNYGYTF. The CDR3 bases are TGTGCCAGCAGCTTGTCGAGGACACAGTCCAACTATGGCTACACCTTC.

This chain joins TRBV5-6 and TRBJ2-5, with D possibly matching TRBD1 (6 bases). Germline V CDR1 and CDR2: SGHDT, YYEEEE. The CDR3 runs 16 residues. Trimming removed 6 bases from V and 0 bases from J, with 18 bases in between. The CDR3 nucleotides read TGTGCCAGCATCAGGGGCAGCCCTGGGTACCAAGAGACCCAGTACTTC. The encoded protein is CASIRGSPGYQETQYF.

About this clone: An end of the junction differs from the germline gene, which may be a read error. V usage is TRBV2 and J usage is TRBJ2-2; D remains unclear. The germline CDR1 and CDR2 sequences are SNHLY and FYNNEI. The CDR3 covers 15 residues. The CDR3 nucleotides are TGTGCCAGTAGTGAGGTTATAGATAACACCGGGGAGCTGTTTTTT. Translating it yields CASSEVIDNTGELFF.

This rearrangement joins TRBV6-1 to TRBJ2-7; TRBD1 matches at 11 bases. Germline V lookup: CDR1 MNHNS, CDR2 SASEGT. The CDR3 sequence is 15 residues long. Germline trimming cut 2 bases from V and 6 bases from J; bases unmatched to any gene: 6. This chain's CDR3 is CASSELRTGGAEQYF. The CDR3 DNA reads as TGTGCCAGCAGTGAATTAAGGACAGGGGGCGCCGAGCAGTACTTC.